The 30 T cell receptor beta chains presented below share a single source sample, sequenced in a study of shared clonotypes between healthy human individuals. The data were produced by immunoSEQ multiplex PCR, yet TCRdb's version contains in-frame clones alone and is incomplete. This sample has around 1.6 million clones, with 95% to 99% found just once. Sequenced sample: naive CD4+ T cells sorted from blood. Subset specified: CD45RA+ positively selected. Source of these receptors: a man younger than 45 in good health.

The CDR3, as DNA: TGTGCCAGCAGCCAAGCCGTGGAGGCCAACAATCAGCCCCAGCATTTT. Translated: CASSQAVEANNQPQHF. This rearrangement joins TRBV14 to TRBJ1-5; D unresolved. Germline-derived CDR1 and CDR2 are SGHDN and FVKESK. This CDR3 has 16 amino acids. Trimming cost V 1 base and J 3 bases, with 13 bases left between them.

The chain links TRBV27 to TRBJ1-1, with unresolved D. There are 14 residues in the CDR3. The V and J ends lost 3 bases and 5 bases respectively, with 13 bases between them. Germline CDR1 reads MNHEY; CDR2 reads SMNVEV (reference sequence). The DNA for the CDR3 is TGTGCCAGCAGTTTTGTCGGTTTCCTAACTGAAGCTTTCTTT. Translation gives CASSFVGFLTEAFF.

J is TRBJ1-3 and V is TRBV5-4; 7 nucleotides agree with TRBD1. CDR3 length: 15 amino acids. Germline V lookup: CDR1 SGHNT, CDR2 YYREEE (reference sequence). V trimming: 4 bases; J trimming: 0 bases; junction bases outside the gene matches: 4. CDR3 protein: CASSRGQLSGNTIYF. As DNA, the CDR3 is TGTGCCAGCAGCCGGGGACAGCTCTCTGGAAACACCATATATTTT.

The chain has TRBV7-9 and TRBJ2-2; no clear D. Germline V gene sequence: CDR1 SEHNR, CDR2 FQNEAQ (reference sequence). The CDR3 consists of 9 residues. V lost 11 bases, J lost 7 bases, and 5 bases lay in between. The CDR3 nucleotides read TGTGCCTGCGGCGGGGAGCTGTTTTTT. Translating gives CACGGELFF. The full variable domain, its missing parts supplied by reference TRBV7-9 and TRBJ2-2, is DTGVSQNPRHKITKRGQNVTFRCDPISEHNRLYWYRQTLGQGPEFLTYFQNEAQLEKSRLLSDRFSAERPKGSFSTLEIQRTEQGDSAMYLCACGGELFFGEGSRLTVL.

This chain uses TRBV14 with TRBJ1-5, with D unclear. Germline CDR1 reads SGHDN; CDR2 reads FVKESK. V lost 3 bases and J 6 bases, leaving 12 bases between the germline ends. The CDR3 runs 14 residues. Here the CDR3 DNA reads TGTGCCAGCAGCCATACCGGACCACGTCAGCCCCAGCATTTT. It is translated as CASSHTGPRQPQHF. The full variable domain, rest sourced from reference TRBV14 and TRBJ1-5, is EAGVTQFPSHSVIEKGQTVTLRCDPISGHDNLYWYRRVMGKEIKFLLHFVKESKQDESGMPNNRFLAERTGGTYSTLKVQPAELEDSGVYFCASSHTGPRQPQHFGDGTRLSIL.

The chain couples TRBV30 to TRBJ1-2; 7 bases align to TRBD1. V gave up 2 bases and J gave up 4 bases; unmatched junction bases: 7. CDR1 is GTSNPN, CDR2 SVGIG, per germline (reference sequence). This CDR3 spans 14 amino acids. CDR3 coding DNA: TGTGCCTGGAGTCTAGACAGGGCCGTCTATGGCTACACCTTC. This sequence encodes CAWSLDRAVYGYTF. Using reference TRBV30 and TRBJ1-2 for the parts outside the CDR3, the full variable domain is SQTIHQWPATLVQPVGSPLSLECTVEGTSNPNLYWYRQAAGRGLQLLFYSVGIGQISSEVPQNLSASRPQDRQFILSSKKLLLSDSGFYLCAWSLDRAVYGYTFGSGTRLTVV.

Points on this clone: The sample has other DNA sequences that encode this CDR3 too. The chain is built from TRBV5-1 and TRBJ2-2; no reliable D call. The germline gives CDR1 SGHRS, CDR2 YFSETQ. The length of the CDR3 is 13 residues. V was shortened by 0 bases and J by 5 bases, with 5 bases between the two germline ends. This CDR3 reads CASSLDVTGELFF. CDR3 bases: TGCGCCAGCAGCTTGGACGTGACCGGGGAGCTGTTTTTT.

The CDR3 sequence is CAWSVSGGEQFF. DNA of the CDR3: TGTGCCTGGAGTGTCTCTGGTGGTGAGCAGTTCTTC. This chain connects TRBV30 to TRBJ2-1; D is uncertain. V shed 0 bases and J shed 9 bases, with 9 bases lying between them. Per germline, CDR1 GTSNPN and CDR2 SVGIG (reference sequence). This CDR3 comprises 12 residues.

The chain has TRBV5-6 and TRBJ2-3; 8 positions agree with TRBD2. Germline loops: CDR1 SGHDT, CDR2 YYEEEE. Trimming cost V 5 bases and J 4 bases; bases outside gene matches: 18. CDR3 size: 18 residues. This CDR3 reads CASRLFGSGSGYADTQYF. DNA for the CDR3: TGTGCCAGCAGACTGTTCGGGAGCGGGAGTGGATATGCAGATACGCAGTATTTT.

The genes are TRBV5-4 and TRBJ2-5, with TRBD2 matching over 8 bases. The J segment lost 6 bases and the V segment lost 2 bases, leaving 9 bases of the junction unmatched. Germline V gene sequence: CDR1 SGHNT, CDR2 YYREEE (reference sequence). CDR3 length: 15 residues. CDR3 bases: TGTGCCAGCAGCTTCCCGGGACTAGAAAAGAAGACCCAGTACTTC. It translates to CASSFPGLEKKTQYF.

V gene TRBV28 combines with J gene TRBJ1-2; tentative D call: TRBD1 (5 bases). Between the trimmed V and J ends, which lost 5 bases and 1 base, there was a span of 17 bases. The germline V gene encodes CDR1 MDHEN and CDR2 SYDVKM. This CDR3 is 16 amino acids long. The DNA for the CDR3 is TGTGCCAGCAGTCCGCCCATCGACAGATTTAACTATGGCTACACCTTC. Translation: CASSPPIDRFNYGYTF.

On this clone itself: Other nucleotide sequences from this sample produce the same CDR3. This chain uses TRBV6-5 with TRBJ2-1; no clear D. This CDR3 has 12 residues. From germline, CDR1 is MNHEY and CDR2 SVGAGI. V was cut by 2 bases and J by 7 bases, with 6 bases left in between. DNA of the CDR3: TGTGCCAGCAGTTACCCGAATAATGAGCAGTTCTTC. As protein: CASSYPNNEQFF.

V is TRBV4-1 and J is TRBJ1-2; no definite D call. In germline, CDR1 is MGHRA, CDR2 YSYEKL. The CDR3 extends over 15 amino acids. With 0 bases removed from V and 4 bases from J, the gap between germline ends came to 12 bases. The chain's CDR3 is CASSQESPTLYGYTF. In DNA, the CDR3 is TGCGCCAGCAGCCAAGAGTCTCCAACCCTCTATGGCTACACCTTC.

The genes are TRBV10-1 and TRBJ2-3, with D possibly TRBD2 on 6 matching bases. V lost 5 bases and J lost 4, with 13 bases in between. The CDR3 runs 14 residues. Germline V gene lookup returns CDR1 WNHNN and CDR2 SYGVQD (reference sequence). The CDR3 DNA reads TGCGCCAGCAGTCCGCGGGGTATCGCAGATACGCAGTATTTT. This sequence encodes CASSPRGIADTQYF.

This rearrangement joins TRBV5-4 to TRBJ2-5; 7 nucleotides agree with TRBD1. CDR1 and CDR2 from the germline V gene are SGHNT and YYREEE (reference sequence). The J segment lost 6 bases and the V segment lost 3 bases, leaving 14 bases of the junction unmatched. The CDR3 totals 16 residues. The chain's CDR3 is CASSSSRDSLYQTQYF. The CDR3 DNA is TGTGCCAGCAGCTCGTCCCGGGACAGTCTTTACCAGACCCAGTACTTC.

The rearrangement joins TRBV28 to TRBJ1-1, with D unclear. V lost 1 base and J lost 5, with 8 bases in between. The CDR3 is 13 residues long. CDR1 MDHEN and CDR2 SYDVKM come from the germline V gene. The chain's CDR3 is CASSLFSGTEAFF. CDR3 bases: TGTGCCAGCAGTTTATTCAGTGGGACTGAAGCTTTCTTT. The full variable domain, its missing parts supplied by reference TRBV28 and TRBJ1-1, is DVKVTQSSRYLVKRTGEKVFLECVQDMDHENMFWYRQDPGLGLRLIYFSYDVKMKEKGDIPEGYSVSREKKERFSLILESASTNQTSMYLCASSLFSGTEAFFGQGTRLTVV.

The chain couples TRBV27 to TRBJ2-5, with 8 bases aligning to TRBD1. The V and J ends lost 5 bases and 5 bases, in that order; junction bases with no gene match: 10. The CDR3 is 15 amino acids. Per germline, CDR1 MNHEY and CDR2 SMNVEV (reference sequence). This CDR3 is CASSPRTGSGETQYF. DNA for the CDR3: TGTGCCAGCAGTCCTCGGACAGGGTCGGGGGAGACCCAGTACTTC.

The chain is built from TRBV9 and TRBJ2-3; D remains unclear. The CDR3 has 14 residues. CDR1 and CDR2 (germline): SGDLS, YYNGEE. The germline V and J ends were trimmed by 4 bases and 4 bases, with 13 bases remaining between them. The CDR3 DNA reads TGTGCCAGCAGCCCGACGCCCGCGGCAGATACGCAGTATTTT. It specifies CASSPTPAADTQYF.

CDR3 sequence reads: CASSMAGANYGYTF. The DNA for the CDR3 is TGTGCCAGCAGCATGGCAGGGGCTAACTATGGCTACACCTTC. The chain couples TRBV5-5 to TRBJ1-2; maybe TRBD1 (6 bases). The CDR3 runs 14 residues. Trimming removed 4 bases at V and 0 bases at J, with 10 bases between. CDR1 is SGHKS, CDR2 YYEKEE, per germline (reference sequence).

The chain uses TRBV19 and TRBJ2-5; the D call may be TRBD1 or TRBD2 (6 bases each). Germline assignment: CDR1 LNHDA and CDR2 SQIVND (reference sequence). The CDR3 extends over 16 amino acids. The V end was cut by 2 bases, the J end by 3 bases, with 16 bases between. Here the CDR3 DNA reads TGTGCCAGTAGTATAAGGGGGGCCCCGTACAAAGAGACCCAGTACTTC. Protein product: CASSIRGAPYKETQYF.

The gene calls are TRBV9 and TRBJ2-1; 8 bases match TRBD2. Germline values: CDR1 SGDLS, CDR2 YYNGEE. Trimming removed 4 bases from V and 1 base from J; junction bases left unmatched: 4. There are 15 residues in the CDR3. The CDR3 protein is CASSFLAGSYNEQFF. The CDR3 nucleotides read TGTGCCAGCAGCTTTTTAGCGGGATCCTACAATGAGCAGTTCTTC. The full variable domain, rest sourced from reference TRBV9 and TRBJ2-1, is DSGVTQTPKHLITATGQRVTLRCSPRSGDLSVYWYQQSLDQGLQFLIQYYNGEERAKGNILERFSAQQFPDLHSELNLSSLELGDSALYFCASSFLAGSYNEQFFGPGTRLTVL.

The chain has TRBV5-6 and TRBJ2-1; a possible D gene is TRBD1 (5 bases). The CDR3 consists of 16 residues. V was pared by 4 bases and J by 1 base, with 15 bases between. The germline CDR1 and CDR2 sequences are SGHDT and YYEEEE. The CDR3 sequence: CASSPWAGLSYNEQFF. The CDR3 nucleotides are TGTGCCAGCAGCCCATGGGCAGGGCTGTCCTACAATGAGCAGTTCTTC.

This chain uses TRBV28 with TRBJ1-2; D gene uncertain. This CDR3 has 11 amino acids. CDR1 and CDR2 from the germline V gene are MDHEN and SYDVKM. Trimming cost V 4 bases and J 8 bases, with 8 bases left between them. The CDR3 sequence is CASSSSPGYTF. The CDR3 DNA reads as TGTGCCAGCAGTTCGAGTCCAGGCTACACCTTC.

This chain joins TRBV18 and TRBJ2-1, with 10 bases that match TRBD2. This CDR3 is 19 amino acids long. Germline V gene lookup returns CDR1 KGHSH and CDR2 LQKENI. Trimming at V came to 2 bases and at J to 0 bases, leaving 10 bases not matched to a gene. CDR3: CASSPELAGPSSSYNEQFF. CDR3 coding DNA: TGTGCCAGCTCACCAGAACTAGCGGGACCCTCAAGCTCCTACAATGAGCAGTTCTTC.

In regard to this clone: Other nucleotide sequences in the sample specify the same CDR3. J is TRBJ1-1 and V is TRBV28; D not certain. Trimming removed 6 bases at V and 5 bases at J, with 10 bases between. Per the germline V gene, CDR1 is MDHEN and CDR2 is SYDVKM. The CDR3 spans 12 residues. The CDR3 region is CASRTGGTEAFF. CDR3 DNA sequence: TGTGCCAGCAGGACTGGAGGGACTGAAGCTTTCTTT.

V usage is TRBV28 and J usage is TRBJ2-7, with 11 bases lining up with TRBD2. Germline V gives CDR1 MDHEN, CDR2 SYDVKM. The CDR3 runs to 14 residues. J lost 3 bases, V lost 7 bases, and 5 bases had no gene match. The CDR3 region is CASIPGTSGYEQYF. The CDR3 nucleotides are TGTGCCAGCATTCCGGGGACTAGCGGCTACGAGCAGTACTTC.

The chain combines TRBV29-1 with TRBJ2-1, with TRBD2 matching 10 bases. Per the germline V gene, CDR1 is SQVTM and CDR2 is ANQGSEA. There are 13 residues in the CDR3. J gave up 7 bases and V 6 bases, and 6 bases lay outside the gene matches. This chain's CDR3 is CSVSGRANNEQFF. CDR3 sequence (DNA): TGCAGCGTGAGCGGGAGGGCCAATAATGAGCAGTTCTTC.

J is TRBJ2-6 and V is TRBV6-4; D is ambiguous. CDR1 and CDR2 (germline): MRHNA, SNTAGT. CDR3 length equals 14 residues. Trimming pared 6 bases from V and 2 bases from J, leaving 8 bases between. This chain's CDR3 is CASRSHPGANVLTF. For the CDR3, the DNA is TGTGCCAGCAGGTCCCACCCTGGGGCCAACGTCCTGACTTTC.

The CDR3 region is CSVGGTSGSLDEQYF. The CDR3 DNA reads TGCAGCGTCGGTGGGACTAGCGGGAGTTTGGACGAGCAGTACTTC. This chain connects TRBV29-1 to TRBJ2-7; 14 nucleotides match TRBD2. With V trimmed by 6 bases and J by 5 bases, 9 bases remained unmatched. The CDR3 has 15 residues. Germline values: CDR1 SQVTM, CDR2 ANQGSEA.

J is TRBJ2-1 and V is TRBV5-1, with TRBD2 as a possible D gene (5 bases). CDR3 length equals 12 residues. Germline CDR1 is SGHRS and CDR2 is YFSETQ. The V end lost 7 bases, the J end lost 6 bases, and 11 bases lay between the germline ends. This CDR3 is CASGSRTNEQFF. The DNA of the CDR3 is TGCGCCAGCGGGAGTCGGACCAATGAGCAGTTCTTC.